Listed below are T cell receptor beta chains from one sample, sequenced in a study of T-cell reconstitution after alpha-beta-depleted transplantation in children. Each CDR3 protein gets one entry after TCRdb re-called the PCR reads with MiXCR. The table lists about 32,000 distinct CDR3 sequences, 5% to 7% of them singletons, with 25% to 30% in the top ten. The material was peripheral blood, obtained 60 days after TCRalphabeta/CD19-depleted stem cell transplant. The receptor set was obtained from a child younger than two who had a stem cell transplant for acute myeloid leukemia, so the T cells may come from the graft donor. Each CDR3 is given with its conserved first and last residue. A D gene is named only where the DNA matches it firmly. Clone size is given for some rows only: seen once, a few or many times, or a class if the clone is expanded.

J: TRBJ2-7; D: .; size: many; V: TRBV5-1; DNA: TGCGCCAGCAGCTTCGGGGTCCAGGGCACCTACGAGCAGTACTTC; CDR3: CASSFGVQGTYEQYF
J: TRBJ2-1; D: .; size: many; V: TRBV6-1; DNA: TGTGCCAGCAGTGACCGGACAGGGAGGGTTGAGCAGTTCTTC; CDR3: CASSDRTGRVEQFF
J: TRBJ1-5; D: .; size: many; V: TRBV10-3; DNA: TGTGCCATCAGTGGGGGGGGGCTCAATCAGCCCCAGCATTTT; CDR3: CAISGGGLNQPQHF
J: TRBJ2-4; D: .; size: many; V: TRBV20-1; DNA: TGCAGTGCTAGGCCCGACTCGCTAGCCAAAAACATTCAGTACTTC; CDR3: CSARPDSLAKNIQYF
J: TRBJ2-7; D: TRBD2; size: many; V: TRBV28; DNA: TGTGCCAGCAGAAGAACTAGCGGGAGTGATTTTTACGAGCAGTACTTC; CDR3: CASRRTSGSDFYEQYF
J: TRBJ1-1; D: .; size: many; V: TRBV12-3/TRBV12-4; DNA: TGTGCCAGCAGTTTAGCCCGGGGTGGGAACACTGAAGCTTTCTTT; CDR3: CASSLARGGNTEAFF
J: TRBJ1-1; D: .; size: .; V: TRBV4-1; DNA: TGCGCCAGCAGCCACCGACAGGTGAACACTGAAGCTTTCTTT; CDR3: CASSHRQVNTEAFF
J: TRBJ1-1; D: TRBD1; size: .; V: TRBV20-1; DNA: TGCAGTGCTAGAGTTGACAGGGGAGCTTTCTTT; CDR3: CSARVDRGAFF
J: TRBJ2-7; D: TRBD1; size: many; V: TRBV27; DNA: TGTGCCAGCAGTCGGAGACAGGGTAGCTACGAGCAGTACTTC; CDR3: CASSRRQGSYEQYF
J: TRBJ1-5; D: .; size: many; V: TRBV4-2; DNA: TGTGCCAGCAGTCGAGGAGGACAGCTGCTTCATAGCAATCAGCCCCAGCATTTT; CDR3: CASSRGGQLLHSNQPQHF
J: TRBJ2-2; D: TRBD1; size: many; V: TRBV7-3; DNA: TGTGCCAGCAGCCTAATCGGACAGGGAAAAACCGGGGAGCTGTTTTTT; CDR3: CASSLIGQGKTGELFF
J: TRBJ2-7; D: .; size: many; V: TRBV5-1; DNA: TGCGCCAGCAGCCCGGGACCCAAAACCTACGAGCAGTACTTC; CDR3: CASSPGPKTYEQYF
J: TRBJ1-2; D: .; size: few; V: TRBV20-1; DNA: TGCAGTGCTAGGTTGAAGGGACGCGATGGCTACACCTTC; CDR3: CSARLKGRDGYTF
J: TRBJ2-1; D: .; size: few; V: TRBV5-6; DNA: TGTGCCAGCAGCTTGGAGGCGCGGGGGCCCCCTGAGCAGTTCTTC; CDR3: CASSLEARGPPEQFF
J: TRBJ2-3; D: .; size: many; V: TRBV9; DNA: TGTGCCAGCAGCGTCACAGGGGACGGGGGGATAACGCAGTATTTT; CDR3: CASSVTGDGGITQYF
J: TRBJ2-7; D: .; size: many; V: TRBV7-9; DNA: TGTGCCAGCAGCACCAGTGGCAGCCACGAGCAGTACTTC; CDR3: CASSTSGSHEQYF
J: TRBJ2-3; D: TRBD2; size: many; V: TRBV29-1; DNA: TGCAGCGTTGCTGGGGGGGTCACAGATACGCAGTATTTT; CDR3: CSVAGGVTDTQYF
J: TRBJ2-7; D: TRBD1; size: few; V: TRBV7-9; DNA: TGTGCCAGCAGCGCCGAGGACAGGGTCGATCTGGGGCAGTACTTC; CDR3: CASSAEDRVDLGQYF
J: TRBJ2-2; D: .; size: many; V: TRBV4-2; DNA: TGTGCCAGCAGCCAACCCAAGCCCGGGGAGCTGTTTTTT; CDR3: CASSQPKPGELFF
J: TRBJ2-5; D: .; size: .; V: TRBV9; DNA: TGTGCCAGCAGCCTGGGGGGCTACAGGGAGACCCAGTACTTC; CDR3: CASSLGGYRETQYF
J: TRBJ2-1; D: TRBD2; size: many; V: TRBV19; DNA: TGTGCCAGTAGTCTCAGACTAGCAGATGAGCAGTTCTTC; CDR3: CASSLRLADEQFF
J: TRBJ1-2; D: TRBD1; size: many; V: TRBV27; DNA: TGTGCCAGCAGGGGACAGGGACCCTATGGCTACACCTTC; CDR3: CASRGQGPYGYTF
J: TRBJ2-7; D: .; size: many; V: TRBV29-1; DNA: TGCAGCGTTGGAGGCGGGCTTCACTACGAGCAGTACTTC; CDR3: CSVGGGLHYEQYF
J: TRBJ2-5; D: .; size: many; V: TRBV6-5; DNA: TGTGCCAGCAGATCCAACAACAAAGAGACCCAGTACTTC; CDR3: CASRSNNKETQYF
J: TRBJ1-1; D: .; size: many; V: TRBV7-9; DNA: TGTGCCAGCACCCCGCACCGGGGGGTGAACACTGAAGCTTTCTTT; CDR3: CASTPHRGVNTEAFF
J: TRBJ2-5; D: .; size: few; V: TRBV30; DNA: TGTGCCTGGAGTGTGAGAAGGGTAGCAGAGACCCAGTACTTC; CDR3: CAWSVRRVAETQYF
J: TRBJ1-1; D: .; size: medium-sized; V: TRBV5-1; DNA: TGCGCCAGCAGCTTGGAACCCGGATACCCGAACACTGAAGCTTTCTTT; CDR3: CASSLEPGYPNTEAFF
J: TRBJ2-1; D: TRBD2; size: many; V: TRBV28; DNA: TGTGCCAGCAGTTTCACGGGACCGCTACTAGCGGGAGCCTTCAATGAGCAGTTCTTC; CDR3: CASSFTGPLLAGAFNEQFF
J: TRBJ2-6; D: .; size: many; V: TRBV7-3; DNA: TGTGCCAGCAGCTCCCCGGGACAATATTCCTCTGGGGCCAACGTCCTGACTTTC; CDR3: CASSSPGQYSSGANVLTF
J: TRBJ1-2; D: .; size: few; V: TRBV20-1; DNA: TGCAGTTCCGCAACGGGTGGGAGATATGGCTACACCTTC; CDR3: CSSATGGRYGYTF
J: TRBJ2-1; D: TRBD2; size: many; V: TRBV20-1; DNA: TGCAGTGCTATTGCGGGGGGCCTACACAATGAGCAGTTCTTC; CDR3: CSAIAGGLHNEQFF
J: TRBJ2-2; D: TRBD2; size: many; V: TRBV4-2; DNA: TGTGCCAGCAGCCAATCGGGAGCGGGGGACGGGGAGCTGTTTTTT; CDR3: CASSQSGAGDGELFF
J: TRBJ2-7; D: .; size: many; V: TRBV20-1; DNA: TGCAGTGCTACCGGAGGTGGAACAAACTACGAGCAGTACTTC; CDR3: CSATGGGTNYEQYF
J: TRBJ2-7; D: .; size: many; V: TRBV5-1; DNA: TGCGCCAGCAGCCCTACCGGGGTACCCTACGAGCAGTACTTC; CDR3: CASSPTGVPYEQYF
J: TRBJ2-7; D: .; size: many; V: TRBV27; DNA: TGTGCCAGCAAACCGACAGTGACCTACGAGCAGTACTTC; CDR3: CASKPTVTYEQYF
J: TRBJ2-3; D: .; size: many; V: TRBV7-9; DNA: TGTGCCACCACCGGACAGAGCACAGATACGCAGTATTTT; CDR3: CATTGQSTDTQYF
J: TRBJ2-3; D: .; size: many; V: TRBV9; DNA: TGTGCCAGCAGCCCCAAAGAGGGGCCTCTAGATACGCAGTATTTT; CDR3: CASSPKEGPLDTQYF
J: TRBJ2-7; D: TRBD1; size: many; V: TRBV5-1; DNA: TGCGCCAGCCACGAATCTGGGACAGGAGGCGAGCAGTACTTC; CDR3: CASHESGTGGEQYF
J: TRBJ1-1; D: TRBD1; size: many; V: TRBV28; DNA: TGTGCCAGCAGTCTGGACAGGGAAAACCTTATGAACACTGAAGCTTTCTTT; CDR3: CASSLDRENLMNTEAFF
J: TRBJ1-1; D: TRBD1; size: few; V: TRBV18; DNA: TGTGCCAGCTCACCTCCGGGACAGGGGGCGATCACTGAAGCTTTCTTT; CDR3: CASSPPGQGAITEAFF
J: TRBJ2-3; D: TRBD2; size: many; V: TRBV7-3; DNA: TGTGCCAGCAGTAGGACTAGAACAGATACGCAGTATTTT; CDR3: CASSRTRTDTQYF
J: TRBJ2-7; D: TRBD2; size: .; V: TRBV20-1; DNA: TGCAGTGCGAGGACTAGCGGGAGGTCCTACGAGCAGTACTTC; CDR3: CSARTSGRSYEQYF
J: TRBJ2-1; D: TRBD1; size: many; V: TRBV5-1; DNA: TGCGCCAGCAGCCCGGACAGGTTTGAGCAGTTCTTC; CDR3: CASSPDRFEQFF
J: TRBJ1-5; D: TRBD1; size: many; V: TRBV20-1; DNA: TGCAGTGTTCGACCGGGACAGGGCAATCAGCCCCAGCATTTT; CDR3: CSVRPGQGNQPQHF